The clone carrying this TCR beta chain was seen at least ten times. With MiXCR, TCRdb called clones anew from the PCR reads. The table has 20,000 to 25,000 clones, about 11% seen once. The entry originates in a study of metastatic and nonmetastatic thyroid tumors. Before thyroid surgery, none of the patients had received any treatment. Unmatched junction bases numbered 6, after V lost 5 bases and J lost 4 bases. CDR3 length equals 15 residues. The germline V gene encodes CDR1 MRHNA and CDR2 SNTAGT. This TCR derives from a female donor with papillary thyroid cancer or a benign thyroid nodule (not recorded which). Some clones in this sample may be carry-over from other donors' samples. This chain links TRBV6-4 with TRBJ2-3; TRBD2 matches at 10 bases. The sequencing sample was made of blood. The chain's CDR3 is CASSPLAGEADTQYF. In DNA, the CDR3 is TGTGCCAGCAGTCCTCTAGCGGGAGAGGCAGATACGCAGTATTTT.